This passage covers 28 T cell receptor beta chains from one sample sequenced in a study of cytomegalovirus exposure and HLA in healthy donors. Measured with immunoSEQ multiplex PCR; TCRdb has only the in-frame clones, and not every one. The table lists 170,000 or so clones, around 84% of them singletons. The sequenced sample was PBMCs. The receptor set was obtained from a man between 18 and 29 years old in good health and CMV-seropositive.

The genes are TRBV5-4 and TRBJ1-2, with 8 bases aligning to TRBD1. CDR3 length equals 14 residues. The V gene's germline CDR1 is SGHNT and CDR2 YYREEE (reference sequence). V trimming: 3 bases; J trimming: 8 bases; junction bases outside the gene matches: 9. CDR3 nucleotides: TGTGCCAGCAGCTCCCCGCAGGGGGCTGGCGGCTACACCTTC. Amino acids: CASSSPQGAGGYTF. Full variable domain (missing parts from reference TRBV5-4 and TRBJ1-2): ETGVTQSPTHLIKTRGQQVTLRCSSQSGHNTVSWYQQALGQGPQFIFQYYREEENGRGNFPPRFSGLQFPNYSSELNVNALELDDSALYLCASSSPQGAGGYTFGSGTRLTVV.

The chain employs TRBV5-4 and TRBJ1-1, with D possibly being TRBD1 (5 bases). CDR1 and CDR2 (germline): SGHNT, YYREEE (reference sequence). V was shortened by 0 bases and J by 2 bases, with 8 bases between the two germline ends. The CDR3 totals 14 residues. The CDR3 nucleotides are TGTGCCAGCAGCTTGGACAGGAGCAACACTGAAGCTTTCTTT. As protein: CASSLDRSNTEAFF.

The chain employs TRBV7-9 and TRBJ2-5; 7 positions match TRBD1. The trim removed 5 bases at V and 5 bases at J, leaving 11 bases unmatched. This CDR3 has 15 residues. Germline V lookup: CDR1 SEHNR, CDR2 FQNEAQ (reference sequence). CDR3 sequence (DNA): TGTGCCAGCAGCCGCACATCCGGGACAGTGGAGACCCAGTACTTC. This translates into CASSRTSGTVETQYF.

The chain recombines TRBV28 with TRBJ1-1, with 9 bases lining up with TRBD1. This CDR3 has 16 residues. The junction had 8 bases not matched to a gene; V was cut back by 5 bases and J by 1 base. The germline V gene encodes CDR1 MDHEN and CDR2 SYDVKM. The CDR3 loop reads CASSILPGQGNTEAFF. CDR3 DNA: TGTGCCAGCAGTATCCTACCGGGACAGGGGAACACTGAAGCTTTCTTT.

This chain uses TRBV4-1 with TRBJ2-7; the D gene is possibly TRBD1 (5 bases). V lost 1 base and J 2 bases, leaving 21 bases between the germline ends. CDR3 length: 18 residues. CDR1 MGHRA and CDR2 YSYEKL come from the germline V gene. CDR3 in amino acids: CASSQGNTRTGVTYEQYF. Written as DNA, the CDR3 is TGCGCCAGCAGCCAAGGTAACACACGAACAGGCGTAACCTACGAGCAGTACTTC.

V usage is TRBV7-9 and J usage is TRBJ2-5, with D possibly TRBD2 on 6 matching bases. Between the trimmed V and J ends, which lost 5 bases and 2 bases, there was a span of 12 bases. CDR3 length: 14 residues. Germline CDR1 and CDR2: SEHNR and FQNEAQ (reference sequence). The CDR3 loop reads CASSLLAGQETQYF. CDR3 in DNA: TGTGCCAGCAGCCTACTCGCGGGGCAAGAGACCCAGTACTTC.

V is TRBV5-1 and J is TRBJ1-2, with D maybe TRBD1 (5 bases). CDR3 length equals 15 residues. V was pared by 3 bases and J by 4 bases, with 16 bases between. Germline V gene lookup returns CDR1 SGHRS and CDR2 YFSETQ. The chain's CDR3 is CASSSTGEYPYGYTF. DNA for the CDR3: TGCGCCAGCAGCTCCACAGGAGAATACCCCTATGGCTACACCTTC.

V usage is TRBV30 and J usage is TRBJ1-1; D not certain. The CDR3 is made up of 12 amino acids. The germline CDR1 and CDR2 sequences are GTSNPN and SVGIG (reference sequence). V lost 4 bases and J 1 base, leaving 7 bases between the germline ends. The CDR3 DNA sequence: TGTGCCTGGACACTCCAGAACACTGAAGCTTTCTTT. Translation gives CAWTLQNTEAFF.

This chain joins TRBV5-1 and TRBJ2-1; possible D gene TRBD2, 5 bases. The CDR3 contains 14 residues. V gave up 3 bases and J gave up 5 bases, with 12 bases separating them. The germline V gene encodes CDR1 SGHRS and CDR2 YFSETQ. CDR3 nucleotides: TGCGCCAGCAGCTCCTTCTCCGGGGACAATGAGCAGTTCTTC. This sequence encodes CASSSFSGDNEQFF.

This clone was detected only once. This rearrangement joins TRBV18 to TRBJ1-5, with 7 bases matching TRBD1. J lost 1 base, V lost 4 bases, and 7 bases had no gene match. The CDR3 loop spans 16 amino acids. The germline gives CDR1 KGHSH, CDR2 LQKENI. The CDR3 DNA reads as TGTGCCAGCTCACGGACAGGTCCCTTAAGCAATCAGCCCCAGCATTTT. Translation: CASSRTGPLSNQPQHF. The full variable domain, rest sourced from reference TRBV18 and TRBJ1-5, is NAGVMQNPRHLVRRRGQEARLRCSPMKGHSHVYWYRQLPEEGLKFMVYLQKENIIDESGMPKERFSAEFPKEGPSILRIQQVVRGDSAAYFCASSRTGPLSNQPQHFGDGTRLSIL.

The chain has TRBV18 and TRBJ1-6, with 7 bases lining up with TRBD1. The CDR3 runs to 16 residues. Germline CDR1 and CDR2: KGHSH and LQKENI. V dropped 3 bases and J dropped 0; count of bases not matched to a gene: 2. CDR3 residues: CASSPGQSSYNSPLHF. The DNA for the CDR3 is TGTGCCAGCTCACCGGGACAGAGCTCCTATAATTCACCCCTCCACTTT.

The chain couples TRBV5-4 to TRBJ2-7, with TRBD1 as a possible D gene (5 bases). The V end lost 3 bases, the J end lost 2 bases, and 9 bases lay between the germline ends. There are 13 residues in the CDR3. CDR1 is SGHNT and CDR2 is YYREEE in the germline V gene (reference sequence). CDR3 sequence (DNA): TGTGCCAGCAGCTCGGACATCACCTACGAGCAGTACTTC. It codes for CASSSDITYEQYF.

The rearrangement uses TRBV28 and TRBJ2-7, with 14 bases aligning to TRBD2. This CDR3 has 18 amino acids. With 7 bases clipped from V and 0 bases from J, the junction kept 11 bases outside the gene matches. The germline gives CDR1 MDHEN, CDR2 SYDVKM. CDR3 protein: CASIPGLAGDFVSYEQYF. CDR3 sequence (DNA): TGTGCCAGCATTCCGGGACTAGCGGGAGACTTCGTCTCCTACGAGCAGTACTTC.

The V and J genes are TRBV18 and TRBJ2-5; D unclear. V was pared by 2 bases and J by 1 base, with 8 bases between. From germline, CDR1 is KGHSH and CDR2 LQKENI. The CDR3 covers 14 residues. The CDR3 nucleotides are TGTGCCAGCTCACCATTGCTCGGCCAAGAGACCCAGTACTTC. Amino acids: CASSPLLGQETQYF.

The gene calls are TRBV27 and TRBJ2-3; D is unresolved. The CDR3 sequence is 15 residues long. V was shortened by 2 bases and J by 3 bases, with 12 bases between the two germline ends. In germline, CDR1 is MNHEY, CDR2 SMNVEV (reference sequence). In nucleotides, the CDR3 is TGTGCCAGCAGTTTAGGTCCGGGTAAGACAGATACGCAGTATTTT. This sequence encodes CASSLGPGKTDTQYF.

This chain joins TRBV21-1 and TRBJ2-1; the listed D gene, TRBD2, was not tested against the DNA. TRBV21-1 is classified as a pseudogene. This CDR3 is built from 16 residues. For the CDR3, the DNA is TGTGCCAGCAGCCTAACGGGACTAGCGGGAGAGGGGCTGCAGTTCTTC. Amino acids: CASSLTGLAGEGLQFF.

This clone was counted only a few times. The chain couples TRBV30 to TRBJ1-3, with TRBD1 as a possible D gene (5 bases). CDR1 GTSNPN and CDR2 SVGIG come from the germline V gene (reference sequence). Trimming cost V 5 bases and J 3 bases, with 11 bases left between them. The CDR3 contains 13 residues. The CDR3 bases are TGTGCCTGGGGTGGGACTCTTGGAAACACCATATATTTT. Translation gives CAWGGTLGNTIYF.

The chain is built from TRBV28 and TRBJ2-5; the match to TRBD1 covers 12 bases. Germline assignment: CDR1 MDHEN and CDR2 SYDVKM. This CDR3 has 15 amino acids. Unmatched junction bases numbered 5, after V lost 4 bases and J lost 5 bases. The CDR3: CASSSGQGAGETQYF. CDR3 bases: TGTGCCAGCAGTTCGGGACAGGGGGCTGGGGAGACCCAGTACTTC.

This chain joins TRBV30 and TRBJ2-7, with 10 bases fitting TRBD1. Germline loops: CDR1 GTSNPN, CDR2 SVGIG (reference sequence). CDR3 length: 16 residues. J was trimmed by 3 bases and V by 0 bases; bases with no gene match: 8. The CDR3 spells CAWSVGPGTGDYEQYF. The CDR3 DNA sequence: TGTGCCTGGAGTGTTGGGCCCGGGACAGGGGACTACGAGCAGTACTTC.

The chain uses TRBV29-1 and TRBJ1-5; D perhaps matches TRBD1 (6 bases). V shed 6 bases and J shed 6 bases, with 15 bases lying between them. The germline gives CDR1 SQVTM, CDR2 ANQGSEA. The length of the CDR3 is 13 residues. Here the CDR3 reads CSVGAGEGQPQHF. CDR3 nucleotides: TGCAGCGTGGGGGCAGGGGAGGGTCAGCCCCAGCATTTT.

The chain is built from TRBV28 and TRBJ1-4; TRBD1 matches 7 bases. V shed 5 bases, J shed 3 bases, and the junction held 9 bases outside the gene matches. The CDR3 sequence is 16 residues long. Per the germline V gene, CDR1 is MDHEN and CDR2 is SYDVKM. CDR3 loop: CASSTSAGTANEKLFF. As DNA, the CDR3 is TGTGCCAGCAGTACAAGCGCCGGGACAGCTAATGAAAAACTGTTTTTT.

The J gene is TRBJ2-4, the V gene TRBV30; D possibly corresponds to TRBD2 (6 bases). Per the germline V gene, CDR1 is GTSNPN and CDR2 is SVGIG (reference sequence). This CDR3 is built from 14 residues. The CDR3 loop reads CAFEEGPAKNIQYF. For the CDR3, the DNA is TGTGCTTTCGAGGAGGGACCGGCCAAAAACATTCAGTACTTC.

This clone was observed a single time. This chain links TRBV7-9 with TRBJ2-1; tentative D call: TRBD2 (7 bases). This CDR3 spans 16 amino acids. V lost 2 bases and J lost 7, with 18 bases in between. The V gene's germline CDR1 is SEHNR and CDR2 FQNEAQ (reference sequence). CDR3 in DNA: TGTGCCAGCAGCTTAATCTTCGCGGGGGCCCGGAATGAGCAGTTCTTC. This encodes CASSLIFAGARNEQFF.

The V gene is TRBV27, the J gene TRBJ2-5, with TRBD2 identical over 13 bases. The CDR3 runs 14 residues. V lost 5 bases to trimming and J lost 5 bases; unmatched junction nucleotides: 2. CDR1 and CDR2 from the germline V gene are MNHEY and SMNVEV (reference sequence). This CDR3 is CASSPGLAGETQYF. DNA of the CDR3: TGTGCCAGCAGTCCGGGACTAGCGGGGGAGACCCAGTACTTC.

This chain joins TRBV28 and TRBJ1-2; 7 bases are a match to TRBD1. J gave up 4 bases and V 4 bases, and 3 bases lay outside the gene matches. CDR1 MDHEN and CDR2 SYDVKM come from the germline V gene. The CDR3 is made up of 13 amino acids. The CDR3 loop is CASSWGDSYGYTF. In DNA form, the CDR3 reads TGTGCCAGCAGTTGGGGGGACAGCTATGGCTACACCTTC.

The V and J genes are TRBV20-1 and TRBJ2-5; D call uncertain. Germline lookup yields CDR1 DFQATT and CDR2 SNEGSKA (reference sequence). CDR3 length: 11 residues. The V end lost 4 bases, the J end lost 4 bases, and 7 bases lay between the germline ends. The CDR3 here is CSANGRETQYF. In DNA, the CDR3 is TGCAGTGCTAACGGTCGAGAGACCCAGTACTTC.

V usage is TRBV28 and J usage is TRBJ2-1; D possibly corresponds to TRBD1 (6 bases). This CDR3 has 13 amino acids. Looked up from germline, CDR1 is MDHEN and CDR2 is SYDVKM. Trimming removed 8 bases from V and 6 bases from J, with 14 bases in between. The CDR3 sequence is CASSETGSNEQFF. The CDR3 DNA is TGTGCCAGCTCCGAGACAGGATCCAATGAGCAGTTCTTC.

The chain has TRBV30 and TRBJ2-7; 10 positions agree with TRBD1. The CDR3 loop spans 14 amino acids. Losses at the gene ends were 0 bases for V and 5 bases for J; bases not matched to a gene: 4. The germline V gene encodes CDR1 GTSNPN and CDR2 SVGIG (reference sequence). CDR3 nucleotide sequence: TGTGCCTGGAGTGTAGGACAGGGGGAGGACGAGCAGTACTTC. Its protein product is CAWSVGQGEDEQYF.